This TCR beta chain was sequenced for a study of cytomegalovirus exposure and HLA in healthy donors. Background on the study: Earlier work reported approximately 100 million unique TCR beta sequences from about 180 million T cells. Study results and limitations: A highly shared variant cluster was judged a likely technical artifact.

CDR1 SNHLY and CDR2 FYNNEI come from the germline V gene. This CDR3 is 15 amino acids long. Trimming cost V 4 bases and J 7 bases, with 17 bases left between them. The PCR was carried out with 60 Vbeta primers and 13 Jbeta primers. As handled by the study authors: Later analysis identified tens of millions of unique TCR beta chains, around 10 million shared. The method was immunoSEQ multiplex PCR; TCRdb's version includes in-frame clones alone and lacks a portion of them. V and J calls and clone size come straight from that table; D and trimming were deduced from the DNA. The sample lists roughly 61,000 clones; 70% to 90% were seen once. In its sample, this clone was seen a few times. Antigen unknown.

The sample taken for sequencing was PBMCs. V is TRBV2 and J is TRBJ1-3; D is unresolved. This receptor was identified in a male donor in good health and CMV-seronegative. CDR3 region: CASSGSRGGSNTIYF. CDR3 nucleotide sequence: TGTGCCAGCAGTGGTAGCAGAGGCGGGTCGAACACCATATATTTT. The full variable domain, its missing parts supplied by reference TRBV2 and TRBJ1-3, is EPEVTQTPSHQVTQMGQEVILRCVPISNHLYFYWYRQILGQKVEFLVSFYNNEISEKSEIFDDQFSVERPDGSNFTLKIRSTKLEDSAMYFCASSGSRGGSNTIYFGEGSWLTVV.